The 11 T cell receptor beta chains listed next were all sequenced from one sample in a study of vaccination and CD4 T cells after COVID-19. Treatment reported: roughly 10-day PBMC culture with coronavirus spike peptide pools or control peptides (ViraFEST assay). No antigen is known for these receptors. The study sequenced cultured CD4+ T cell DNA using the Oncomine TCR Beta short-read assay. TCRdb called the PCR reads again in MiXCR, with one record for every CDR3 protein. The table lists about 20,000 distinct CDR3 sequences, about 38% of them singletons. The sample was CD4+ T cells from blood, cultured in vitro, taken before SARS-CoV-2 vaccination. Every receptor here comes from a human donor who received a COVID-19 vaccine.

This clonotype came up a few times. V gene TRBV25-1 combines with J gene TRBJ1-2; D is perhaps TRBD1 (6 bases). Germline-derived CDR1 and CDR2 are MGHDK and SYGVNS. This CDR3 is 15 amino acids long. V shed 4 bases and J shed 3 bases, with 15 bases lying between them. Here the CDR3 reads CASSGRGVPYYGYTF. The CDR3 bases are TGTGCCAGCAGTGGTAGGGGGGTCCCCTACTATGGCTACACCTTC.

The rearrangement joins TRBV30 to TRBJ1-4, with D uncertain. This CDR3 is built from 15 residues. Germline V gene sequence: CDR1 GTSNPN, CDR2 SVGIG (reference sequence). With 2 bases removed from V and 5 bases from J, the gap between germline ends came to 15 bases. The CDR3 sequence is CAWSLGGGGNEKLFF. CDR3 in DNA: TGTGCCTGGAGTCTAGGTGGCGGAGGGAATGAAAAACTGTTTTTT. The full variable domain, in which reference TRBV30 and TRBJ1-4 provide the parts outside the CDR3, is SQTIHQWPATLVQPVGSPLSLECTVEGTSNPNLYWYRQAAGRGLQLLFYSVGIGQISSEVPQNLSASRPQDRQFILSSKKLLLSDSGFYLCAWSLGGGGNEKLFFGSGTQLSVL.

This chain joins TRBV20-1 and TRBJ1-1; D not certain. V lost 6 bases, J lost 1 base, and 18 bases lay in between. The germline CDR1 and CDR2 sequences are DFQATT and SNEGSKA (reference sequence). The CDR3 length is 15 residues. This CDR3 is CSAQSVGFANTEAFF. The CDR3 DNA sequence: TGCAGTGCCCAATCGGTTGGGTTTGCGAACACTGAAGCTTTCTTT.

J is TRBJ1-2 and V is TRBV12-3 or TRBV12-4; 11 positions match TRBD1. With V trimmed by 7 bases and J by 7 bases, 5 bases remained unmatched. This CDR3 contains 13 residues. The CDR3 loop is CASTRDRGVGYTF. The CDR3 DNA reads as TGTGCCAGCACACGGGACAGGGGGGTTGGCTACACCTTC.

This clonotype has just a few counts. The chain has TRBV27 and TRBJ2-5; D assignment may be TRBD1 or TRBD2 (5 bases each). The germline V gene has CDR1 MNHEY and CDR2 SMNVEV (reference sequence). V lost 2 bases, J lost 7 bases, and 17 bases lay in between. The CDR3 is 15 amino acids. CDR3 protein: CASSLGGGPTGTQYF. Written as DNA, the CDR3 is TGTGCCAGCAGTTTAGGTGGGGGTCCCACAGGGACCCAGTACTTC.

The V gene is TRBV9, the J gene TRBJ2-7; D uncertain. CDR1 is SGDLS, CDR2 YYNGEE, per germline. The CDR3 runs 14 residues. Trimming shortened V by 4 bases and J by 1 base, and 12 bases separated the two germline ends. CDR3 coding DNA: TGTGCCAGCAGCACAACGGATTATTCCTACGAGCAGTACTTC. Translated, it gives CASSTTDYSYEQYF. The entire variable domain, with the rest obtained from reference TRBV9 and TRBJ2-7, is as follows: DSGVTQTPKHLITATGQRVTLRCSPRSGDLSVYWYQQSLDQGLQFLIQYYNGEERAKGNILERFSAQQFPDLHSELNLSSLELGDSALYFCASSTTDYSYEQYFGPGTRLTVT.

The chain uses TRBV6-1 and TRBJ1-2, with D tentatively TRBD1 (6 bases). CDR3 size: 15 residues. Germline CDR1 is MNHNS and CDR2 is SASEGT. Trimming took off 0 bases at V and 7 bases at J, with 15 bases between the two ends. The CDR3 sequence: CASSEAGRGRGGYTF. CDR3 bases: TGTGCCAGCAGTGAAGCGGGAAGGGGCAGGGGTGGCTACACCTTC.

The sample holds a few counts of this clonotype. The chain uses TRBV20-1 and TRBJ1-1; D might be TRBD1 (5 bases). The germline V gene encodes CDR1 DFQATT and CDR2 SNEGSKA (reference sequence). This CDR3 has 15 amino acids. V gave up 6 bases and J gave up 0 bases, with 17 bases separating them. The CDR3 spells CSALTEGRLNTEAFF. In nucleotides, the CDR3 is TGCAGTGCCCTAACGGAGGGACGGTTGAACACTGAAGCTTTCTTT.

CDR3 in amino acids: CSARDGVRTQETQYF. In nucleotides, the CDR3 is TGCAGTGCTAGGGATGGCGTAAGGACCCAAGAGACCCAGTACTTC. The chain joins TRBV20-1 to TRBJ2-5, with D unresolved. V was pared by 3 bases and J by 1 base, with 15 bases between. The CDR3 sequence is 15 residues long. The germline V gene has CDR1 DFQATT and CDR2 SNEGSKA (reference sequence).

Only a few counts were recorded for this clonotype. CDR3 sequence: CAISESPRTGYGYTF. The CDR3 region has the DNA TGTGCCATCAGTGAGTCCCCTAGGACAGGTTATGGCTACACCTTC. The chain combines TRBV10-3 with TRBJ1-2; 7 positions match TRBD1. Trimming took 0 bases from V and 5 from J; bases not matched to a gene: 6. The germline CDR1 and CDR2 sequences are ENHRY and SYGVKD. The CDR3 extends over 15 amino acids.

This clonotype was counted once. The chain joins TRBV6-1 to TRBJ1-3; D unclear. Deletions cut 8 bases from V and 3 bases from J, with 14 bases between. The V gene's germline CDR1 is MNHNS and CDR2 SASEGT. The CDR3 sequence is 14 residues long. The CDR3 coding sequence is TGTGCCAGCGGCGCGGGAAGAGTTGGAAACACCATATATTTT. Residues: CASGAGRVGNTIYF.